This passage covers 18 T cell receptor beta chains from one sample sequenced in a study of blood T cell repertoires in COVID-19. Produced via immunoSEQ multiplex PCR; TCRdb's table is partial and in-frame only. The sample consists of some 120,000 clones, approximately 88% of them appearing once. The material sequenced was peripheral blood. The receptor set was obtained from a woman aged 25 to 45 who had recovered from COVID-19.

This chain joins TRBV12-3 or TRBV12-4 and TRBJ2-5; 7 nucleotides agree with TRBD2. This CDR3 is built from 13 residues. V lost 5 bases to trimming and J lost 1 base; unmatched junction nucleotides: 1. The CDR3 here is CASSRGVQETQYF. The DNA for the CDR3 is TGTGCCAGCAGTCGGGGGGTCCAAGAGACCCAGTACTTC.

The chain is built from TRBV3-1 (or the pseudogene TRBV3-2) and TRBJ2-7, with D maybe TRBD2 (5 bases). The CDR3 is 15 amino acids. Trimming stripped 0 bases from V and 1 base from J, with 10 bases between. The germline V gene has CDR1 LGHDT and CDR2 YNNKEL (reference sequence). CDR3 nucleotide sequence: TGTGCCAGCAGCCAAGACTGGGAGCGTTCCTACGAGCAGTACTTC. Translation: CASSQDWERSYEQYF.

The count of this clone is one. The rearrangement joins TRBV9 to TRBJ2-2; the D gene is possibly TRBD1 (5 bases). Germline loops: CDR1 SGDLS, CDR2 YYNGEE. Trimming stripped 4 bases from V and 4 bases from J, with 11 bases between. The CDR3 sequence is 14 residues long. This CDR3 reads CASSPDSSTGELFF. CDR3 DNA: TGTGCCAGCAGCCCTGACAGCTCCACCGGGGAGCTGTTTTTT.

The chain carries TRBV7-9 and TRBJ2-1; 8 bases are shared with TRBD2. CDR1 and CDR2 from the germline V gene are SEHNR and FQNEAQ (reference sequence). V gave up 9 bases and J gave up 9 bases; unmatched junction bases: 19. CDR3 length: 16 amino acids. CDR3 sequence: CASLAGGGYRVVEQFF. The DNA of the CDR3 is TGTGCCAGTCTGGCGGGGGGCGGATACCGCGTCGTTGAGCAGTTCTTC.

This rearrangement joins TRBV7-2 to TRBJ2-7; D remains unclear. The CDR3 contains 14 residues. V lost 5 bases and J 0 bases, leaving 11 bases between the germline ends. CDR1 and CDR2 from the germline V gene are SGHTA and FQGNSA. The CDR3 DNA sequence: TGTGCCAGCAGCCCTCCACTGAGCTCCTACGAGCAGTACTTC. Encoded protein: CASSPPLSSYEQYF. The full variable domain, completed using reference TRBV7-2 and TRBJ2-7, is GAGVSQSPSNKVTEKGKDVELRCDPISGHTALYWYRQSLGQGLEFLIYFQGNSAPDKSGLPSDRFSAERTGGSVSTLTIQRTQQEDSAVYLCASSPPLSSYEQYFGPGTRLTVT.

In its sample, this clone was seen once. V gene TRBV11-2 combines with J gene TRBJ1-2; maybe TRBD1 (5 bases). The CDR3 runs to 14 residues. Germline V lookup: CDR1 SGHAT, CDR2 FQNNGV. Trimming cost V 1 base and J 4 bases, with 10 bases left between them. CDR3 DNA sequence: TGTGCCAGCAGCTTAGGGGGCCACTCCTATGGCTACACCTTC. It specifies CASSLGGHSYGYTF.

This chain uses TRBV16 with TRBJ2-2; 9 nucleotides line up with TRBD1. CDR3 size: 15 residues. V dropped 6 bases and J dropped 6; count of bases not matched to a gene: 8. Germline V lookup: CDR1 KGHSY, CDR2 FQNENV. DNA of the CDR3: TGTGCCAGCAGTCCAGGACAGGGGAGGTCCGGGGAGCTGTTTTTT. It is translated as CASSPGQGRSGELFF. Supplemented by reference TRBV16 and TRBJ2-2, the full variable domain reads GEEVAQTPKHLVRGEGQKAKLYCAPIKGHSYVFWYQQVLKNEFKFLISFQNENVFDETGMPKERFSAKCLPNSPCSLEIQATKLEDSAVYFCASSPGQGRSGELFFGEGSRLTVL.

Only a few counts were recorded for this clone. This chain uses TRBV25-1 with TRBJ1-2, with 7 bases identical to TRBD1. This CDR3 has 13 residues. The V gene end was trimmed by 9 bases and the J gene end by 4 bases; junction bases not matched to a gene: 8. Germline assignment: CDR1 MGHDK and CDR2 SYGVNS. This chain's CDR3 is CASRRGLGYGYTF. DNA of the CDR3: TGTGCCAGTCGAAGGGGGCTCGGCTATGGCTACACCTTC.

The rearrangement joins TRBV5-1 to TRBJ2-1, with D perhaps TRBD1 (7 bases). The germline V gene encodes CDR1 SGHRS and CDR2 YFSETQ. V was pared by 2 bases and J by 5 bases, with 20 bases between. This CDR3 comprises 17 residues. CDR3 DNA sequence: TGCGCCAGCAGCTTAGGTCCGACAGGGAGGTCAGACAATGAGCAGTTCTTC. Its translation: CASSLGPTGRSDNEQFF.

CDR3 in amino acids: CASSLFPRETGNEQFF. CDR3 sequence (DNA): TGTGCCAGCAGTTTATTTCCGCGGGAAACGGGAAATGAGCAGTTCTTC. This sequence joins TRBV27 and TRBJ2-1; D perhaps matches TRBD2 (6 bases). There are 16 residues in the CDR3. V shed 1 base and J shed 7 bases, with 17 bases lying between them. Germline V CDR1 and CDR2: MNHEY, SMNVEV (reference sequence).

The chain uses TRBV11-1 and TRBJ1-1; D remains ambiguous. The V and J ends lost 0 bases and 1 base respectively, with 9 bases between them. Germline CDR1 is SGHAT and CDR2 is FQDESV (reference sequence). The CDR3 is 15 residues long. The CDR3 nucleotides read TGTGCCAGCAGCTTAGCGCTTTCAGGGAACACTGAAGCTTTCTTT. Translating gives CASSLALSGNTEAFF.

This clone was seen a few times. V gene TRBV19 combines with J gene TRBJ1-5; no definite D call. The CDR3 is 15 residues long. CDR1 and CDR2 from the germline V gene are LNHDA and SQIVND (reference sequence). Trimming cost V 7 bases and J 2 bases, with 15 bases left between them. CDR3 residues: CASKTERRGNQPQHF. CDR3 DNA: TGTGCCAGTAAAACAGAAAGACGTGGCAATCAGCCCCAGCATTTT.

This CDR3 reads CASSPGLAGVGNEQFF. The CDR3 DNA reads TGCGCCAGCAGCCCCGGACTAGCGGGAGTGGGCAATGAGCAGTTCTTC. J is TRBJ2-1 and V is TRBV4-1; 13 bases line up with TRBD2. V shed 4 bases, J shed 6 bases, and the junction held 6 bases outside the gene matches. The CDR3 sequence is 16 residues long. Germline-derived CDR1 and CDR2 are MGHRA and YSYEKL.

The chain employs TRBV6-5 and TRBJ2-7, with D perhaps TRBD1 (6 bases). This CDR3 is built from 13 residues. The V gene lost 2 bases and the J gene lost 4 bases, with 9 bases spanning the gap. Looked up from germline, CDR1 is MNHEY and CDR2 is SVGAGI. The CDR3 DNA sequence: TGTGCCAGCAGTTACCACACAGGGTACGAGCAGTACTTC. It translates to CASSYHTGYEQYF.

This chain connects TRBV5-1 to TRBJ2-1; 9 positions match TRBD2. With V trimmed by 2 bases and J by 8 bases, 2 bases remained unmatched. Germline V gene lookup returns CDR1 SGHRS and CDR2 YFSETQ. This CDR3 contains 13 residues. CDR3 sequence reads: CASSLSGRYEQFF. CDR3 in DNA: TGCGCCAGCAGCTTAAGCGGGAGGTATGAGCAGTTCTTC.

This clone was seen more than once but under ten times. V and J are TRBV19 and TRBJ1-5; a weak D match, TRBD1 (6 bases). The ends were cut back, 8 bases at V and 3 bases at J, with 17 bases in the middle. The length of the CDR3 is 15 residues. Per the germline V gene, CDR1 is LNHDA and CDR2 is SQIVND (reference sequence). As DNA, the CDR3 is TGTGCCAGTGGCCTCCCTGCAGGGGTCAATCAGCCCCAGCATTTT. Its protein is CASGLPAGVNQPQHF.

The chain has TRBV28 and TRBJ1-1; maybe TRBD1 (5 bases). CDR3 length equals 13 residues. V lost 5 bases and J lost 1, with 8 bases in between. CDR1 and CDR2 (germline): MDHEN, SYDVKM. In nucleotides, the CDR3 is TGTGCCAGCAGTAACGGGGGGAACACTGAAGCTTTCTTT. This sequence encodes CASSNGGNTEAFF. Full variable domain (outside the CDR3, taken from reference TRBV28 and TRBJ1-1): DVKVTQSSRYLVKRTGEKVFLECVQDMDHENMFWYRQDPGLGLRLIYFSYDVKMKEKGDIPEGYSVSREKKERFSLILESASTNQTSMYLCASSNGGNTEAFFGQGTRLTVV.

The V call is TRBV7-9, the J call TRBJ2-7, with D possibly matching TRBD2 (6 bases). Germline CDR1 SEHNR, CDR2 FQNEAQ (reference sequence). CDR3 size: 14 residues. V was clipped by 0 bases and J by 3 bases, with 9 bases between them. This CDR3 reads CASSLAGEVYEQYF. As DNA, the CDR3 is TGTGCCAGCAGCTTAGCGGGGGAGGTCTACGAGCAGTACTTC.